The clone carrying this T cell receptor beta chain has a single count. The table came from immunoSEQ multiplex PCR; TCRdb's copy has only in-frame clones and leaves some out. The sample includes about 380,000 clones, 81% of them seen just once. These data are taken from a study of blood T cell repertoires in COVID-19. As for the study in general: PBMCs, B-cell-depleted T cells, or T cells provided the cDNA or gDNA that made up the material.

This CDR3 has 14 amino acids. The V end lost 2 bases, the J end lost 2 bases, and 7 bases lay between the germline ends. Germline V gene lookup returns CDR1 SGHVS and CDR2 FQNEAQ. The clonotype comes from a human donor with acute or convalescent COVID-19. The donor label of this sample is uncertain. Sequenced input: peripheral blood. The gene calls are TRBV7-8 and TRBJ1-5; D is perhaps TRBD1 (5 bases). This CDR3 is CASSLSRGNQPQHF. Here the CDR3 DNA reads TGTGCCAGCAGCTTATCCAGGGGCAATCAGCCCCAGCATTTT.